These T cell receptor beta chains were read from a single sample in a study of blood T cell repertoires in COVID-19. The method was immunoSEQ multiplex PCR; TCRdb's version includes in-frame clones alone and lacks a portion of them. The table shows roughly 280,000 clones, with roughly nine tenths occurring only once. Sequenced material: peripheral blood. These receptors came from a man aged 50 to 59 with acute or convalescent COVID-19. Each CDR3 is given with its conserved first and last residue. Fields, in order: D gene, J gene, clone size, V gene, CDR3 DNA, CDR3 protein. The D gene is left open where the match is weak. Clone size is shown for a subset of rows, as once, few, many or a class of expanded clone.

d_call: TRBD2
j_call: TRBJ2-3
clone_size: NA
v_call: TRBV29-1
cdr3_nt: TGCAGCGCCGCGGGGGGGAAAAGAGATACGCAGTATTTT
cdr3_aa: CSAAGGKRDTQYF

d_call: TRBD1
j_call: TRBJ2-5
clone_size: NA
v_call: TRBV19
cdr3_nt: TGTGCCAGTAGTAACAGGGGCGAAGAGACCCAGTACTTC
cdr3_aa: CASSNRGEETQYF

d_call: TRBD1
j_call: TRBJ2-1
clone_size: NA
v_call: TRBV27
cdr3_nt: TGTGCCAGCAGCCAGACAGGGCCGAGATACAATGAGCAGTTCTTC
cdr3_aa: CASSQTGPRYNEQFF

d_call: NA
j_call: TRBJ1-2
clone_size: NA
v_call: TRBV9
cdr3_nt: TGTGCCAGCAGCGTAGCTACGCGGCTTAACTATGGCTACACCTTC
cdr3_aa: CASSVATRLNYGYTF

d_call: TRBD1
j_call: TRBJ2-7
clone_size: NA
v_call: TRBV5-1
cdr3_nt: TGCGCCAGCAGCTTGGAAGGACAGGATTCCTACGAGCAGTACTTC
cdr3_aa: CASSLEGQDSYEQYF

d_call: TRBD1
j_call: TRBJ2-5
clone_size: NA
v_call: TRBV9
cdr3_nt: TGTGCCAGCAGCGTAGGGGGTTCAGGGGGACCGCGGGAGACCCAGTACTTC
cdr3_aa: CASSVGGSGGPRETQYF

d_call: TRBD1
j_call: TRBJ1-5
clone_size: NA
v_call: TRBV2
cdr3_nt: TGTGCCAGCAGCGCGACAGGGGGCGAGCAGCCCCAGCATTTT
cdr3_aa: CASSATGGEQPQHF

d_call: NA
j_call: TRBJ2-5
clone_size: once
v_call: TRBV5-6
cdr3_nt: TGTGCCAGCAGATTTCTAGGTCTCGAGACCCAGTACTTC
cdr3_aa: CASRFLGLETQYF

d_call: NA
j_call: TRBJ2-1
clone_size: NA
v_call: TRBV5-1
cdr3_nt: TGCGCCAGCAGCCCGACAGGCGATGAGCAGTTCTTC
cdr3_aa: CASSPTGDEQFF

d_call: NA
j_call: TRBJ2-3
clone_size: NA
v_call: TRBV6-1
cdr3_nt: TGTGCCAGCAGTGAACCCGGACAGAACACAGATACGCAGTATTTT
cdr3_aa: CASSEPGQNTDTQYF

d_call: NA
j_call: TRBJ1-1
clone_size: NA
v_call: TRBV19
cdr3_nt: TGTGCCAGTAGGACCAGGGCCGACACTGAAGCTTTCTTT
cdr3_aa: CASRTRADTEAFF

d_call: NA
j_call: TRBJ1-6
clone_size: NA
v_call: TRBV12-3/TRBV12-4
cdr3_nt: TGTGCCAGCAGTTTTCCAAATTCACCCCTCCACTTT
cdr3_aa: CASSFPNSPLHF

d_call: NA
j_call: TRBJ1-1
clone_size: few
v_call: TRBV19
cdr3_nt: TGTGCCAGTACCACTACCCCCAGGGGCTCGATGAACACTGAAGCTTTCTTT
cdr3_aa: CASTTTPRGSMNTEAFF

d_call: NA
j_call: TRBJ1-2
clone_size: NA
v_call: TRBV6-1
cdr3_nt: TGTGCCAGCAGTGAGAGGGGGGGACGAGGCTACACCTTC
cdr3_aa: CASSERGGRGYTF

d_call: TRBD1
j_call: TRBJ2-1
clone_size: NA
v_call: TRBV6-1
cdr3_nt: TGTGCCAGCAGTGGAGGGACAGGGGCGGCCTACAATGAGCAGTTCTTC
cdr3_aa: CASSGGTGAAYNEQFF

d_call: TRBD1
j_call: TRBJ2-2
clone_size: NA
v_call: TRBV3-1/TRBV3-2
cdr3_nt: TGTGCCAGCAGGGAACAGGGGATCACCGGGGAGCTGTTTTTT
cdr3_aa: CASREQGITGELFF

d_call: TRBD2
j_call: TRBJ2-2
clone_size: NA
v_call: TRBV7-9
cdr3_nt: TGTGCCAGCAGCTCACGGACTAGCGGGGGCGGGGAGCTGTTTTTT
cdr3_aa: CASSSRTSGGGELFF

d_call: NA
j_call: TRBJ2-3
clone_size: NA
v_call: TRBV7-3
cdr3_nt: TGTGCCAGCAGCCTCTCGGGGTATGAAGATACGCAGTATTTT
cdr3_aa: CASSLSGYEDTQYF

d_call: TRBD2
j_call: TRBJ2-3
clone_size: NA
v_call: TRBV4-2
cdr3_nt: TGTGCCAGCAGCTCCTTAGGGGCTAGCGGAAGCACAGATACGCAGTATTTT
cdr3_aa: CASSSLGASGSTDTQYF

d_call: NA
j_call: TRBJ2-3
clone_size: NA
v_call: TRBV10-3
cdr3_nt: TGTGCCGGCGGGACTTCCGCAGATACGCAGTATTTT
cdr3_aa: CAGGTSADTQYF

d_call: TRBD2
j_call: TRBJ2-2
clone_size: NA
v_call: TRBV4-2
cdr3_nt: TGTGCCAGCAGCCAAGATCCCACTAGCGTCGGCGGGGAGCTGTTTTTT
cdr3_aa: CASSQDPTSVGGELFF

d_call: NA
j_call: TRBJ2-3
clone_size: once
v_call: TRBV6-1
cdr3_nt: TGTGCCAGCAGTGAAAGGGGGGATACGCAGTATTTT
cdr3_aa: CASSERGDTQYF

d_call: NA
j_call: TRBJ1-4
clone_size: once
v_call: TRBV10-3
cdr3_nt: TGTGCCACCCGACAGGCAACTAATGAAAAACTGTTTTTT
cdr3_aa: CATRQATNEKLFF

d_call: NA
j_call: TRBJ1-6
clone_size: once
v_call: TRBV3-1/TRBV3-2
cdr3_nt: TGTGCCAGCAGTGGGGGCAGGGGAAGGTCACCCCTCCACTTT
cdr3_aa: CASSGGRGRSPLHF

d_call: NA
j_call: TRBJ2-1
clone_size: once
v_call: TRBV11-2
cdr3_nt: TGTGCCAGCAGCTTGGGACTGGACAATGAGCAGTTCTTC
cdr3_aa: CASSLGLDNEQFF

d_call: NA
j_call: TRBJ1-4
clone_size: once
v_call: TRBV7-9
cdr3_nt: TGTGCCAGCAGCCGTAGCTCTAATGAAAAACTGTTTTTT
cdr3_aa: CASSRSSNEKLFF

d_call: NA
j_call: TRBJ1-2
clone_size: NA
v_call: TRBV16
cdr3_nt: TGTGCCAGCAGTCCCTGGGGGCTGGGCTACACCTTC
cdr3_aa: CASSPWGLGYTF

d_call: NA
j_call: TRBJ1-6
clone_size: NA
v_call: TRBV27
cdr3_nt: TGTGCCAGCAGTTTAGGAGGGACCAAAGCTAGCTCCTATAATTCACCCCTCCACTTT
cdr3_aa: CASSLGGTKASSYNSPLHF

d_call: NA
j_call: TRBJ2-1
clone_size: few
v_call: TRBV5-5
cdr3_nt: TGTGCCAGCAGCTTGGATCAGCTCCCCGGGGGCAATGAGCAGTTCTTC
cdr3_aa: CASSLDQLPGGNEQFF

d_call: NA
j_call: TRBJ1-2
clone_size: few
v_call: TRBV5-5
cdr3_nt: TGTGCCAGCACCGAGACACAGAACTATGGCTACACCTTC
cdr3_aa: CASTETQNYGYTF

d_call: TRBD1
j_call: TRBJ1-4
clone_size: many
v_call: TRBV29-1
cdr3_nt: TGCAGCGTTGACCGAGGACAGGGGGAAAAACTGTTTTTT
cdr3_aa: CSVDRGQGEKLFF

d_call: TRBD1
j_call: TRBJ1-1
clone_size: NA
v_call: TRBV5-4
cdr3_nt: TGTGCCAGCAGCCCCCGGGACAGGGGCACGGGCACTGAAGCTTTCTTT
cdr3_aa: CASSPRDRGTGTEAFF

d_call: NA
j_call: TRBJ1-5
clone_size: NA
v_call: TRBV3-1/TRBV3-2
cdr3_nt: TGTGCCAGCAGTCTCGGGACACCTAATCAGCCCCAGCATTTT
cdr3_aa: CASSLGTPNQPQHF

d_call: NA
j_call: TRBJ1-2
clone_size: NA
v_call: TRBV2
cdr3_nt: TGTGCCAGCAGCCGGGAATCTGGGGGCTACACCTTC
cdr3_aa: CASSRESGGYTF

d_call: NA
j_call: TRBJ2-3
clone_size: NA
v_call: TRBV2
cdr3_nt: TGTGCCAGCAACAGGGGCACAGATACGCAGTATTTT
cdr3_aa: CASNRGTDTQYF

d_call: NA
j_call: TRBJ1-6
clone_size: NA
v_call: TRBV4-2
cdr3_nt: TGTGCCAGCAGCCAAGCCCCCGTCCGGTCCTCTAATTCACCCCTCCACTTT
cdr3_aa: CASSQAPVRSSNSPLHF

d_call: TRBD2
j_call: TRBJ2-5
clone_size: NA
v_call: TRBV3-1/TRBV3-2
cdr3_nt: TGTGCCAGCAGCCAAGAAATCACTAGCGGGGGGCCGTGGCAAGAGACCCAGTACTTC
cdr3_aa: CASSQEITSGGPWQETQYF

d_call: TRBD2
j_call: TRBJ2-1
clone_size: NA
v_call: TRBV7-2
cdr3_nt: TGTGCCAGCAGCTTAGGAGCGGGGGCATCCTACAATGAGCAGTTCTTC
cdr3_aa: CASSLGAGASYNEQFF

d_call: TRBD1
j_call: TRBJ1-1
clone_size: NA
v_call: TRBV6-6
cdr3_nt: TGTGCCAGCATAACAGGGGGCGAGGACACTGAAGCTTTCTTT
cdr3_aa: CASITGGEDTEAFF

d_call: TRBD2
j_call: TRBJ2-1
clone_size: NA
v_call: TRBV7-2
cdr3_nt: TGTGCCAGCAGCCCGAGTAGCGGGGCGTACAATGAGCAGTTCTTC
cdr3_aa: CASSPSSGAYNEQFF

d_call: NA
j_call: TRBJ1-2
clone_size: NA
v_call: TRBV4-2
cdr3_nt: TGTGCCAGCAGCCAAGAAGGTCGACACCTCTATGGCTACACCTTC
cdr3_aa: CASSQEGRHLYGYTF

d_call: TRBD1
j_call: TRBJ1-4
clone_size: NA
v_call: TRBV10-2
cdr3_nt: TGCGCCAGCAGTGAACAGGGGGGAGGTGAAAAACTGTTTTTT
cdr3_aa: CASSEQGGGEKLFF

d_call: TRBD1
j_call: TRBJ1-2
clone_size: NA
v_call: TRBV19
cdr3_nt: TGTGCCAGTATCTCGGACAGGCCGAACTATGGCTACACCTTC
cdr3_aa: CASISDRPNYGYTF

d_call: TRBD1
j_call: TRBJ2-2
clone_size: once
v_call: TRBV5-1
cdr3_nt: TGCGCCAGCAGCTCCGTCGACAGGGGAAACACCGGGGAGCTGTTTTTT
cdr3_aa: CASSSVDRGNTGELFF

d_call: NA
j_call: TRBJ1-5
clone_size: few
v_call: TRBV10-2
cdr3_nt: TGCGCCAGCAGTGAGACCTGGATGGGTGGGCATCAGCCCCAGCATTTT
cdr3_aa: CASSETWMGGHQPQHF

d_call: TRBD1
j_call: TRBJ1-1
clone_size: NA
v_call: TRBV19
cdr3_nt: TGTGCCAGTAGGGGAAACAGGGGAGAGGACACTGAAGCTTTCTTT
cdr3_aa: CASRGNRGEDTEAFF

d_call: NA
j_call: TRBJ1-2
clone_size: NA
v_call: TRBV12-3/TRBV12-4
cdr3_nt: TGTGCCAGCAGTCAAGGGGGTAACTATGGCTACACCTTC
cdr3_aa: CASSQGGNYGYTF